Presented here are 5 T cell receptor beta chains from one specimen sequenced in a study of blood T cell repertoires in COVID-19 (dated by TCRdb to 2018 to 2021). Libraries were constructed by the immunoSEQ multiplex PCR assay. TCRdb limited this immuneACCESS table to in-frame rearrangements with V and J called. A share of clones is missing; checked studies link under half to unresolved V genes, and the rest is unexplained. The sample profile shows 150,000 to 200,000 clones; about 86% of them were found once. In total, the top ten clones hold more than 0.75% of the sample. Sequencing was performed on peripheral blood. The origin of the receptors is a man in his late teens or twenties with acute or convalescent COVID-19.

The count of this clone is one. The chain couples TRBV21-1 to TRBJ1-5. TRBV21-1 represents a pseudogene. The CDR3 length is 18 residues. Written as DNA, the CDR3 is TGTGCCAGCAGCAAAGACTGGGGGGGGGATAGTAGCAATCAGCCCCAGCATTTT. The encoded protein is CASSKDWGGDSSNQPQHF.

V and J are TRBV5-6 and TRBJ1-2; D is unresolved. V lost 0 bases and J 1 base, leaving 10 bases between the germline ends. This CDR3 region has 15 residues. CDR1 and CDR2 (germline): SGHDT, YYEEEE. In DNA form, the CDR3 reads TGTGCCAGCAGCTTGGGTCCAACGAGTAACTATGGCTACACCTTC. It codes for CASSLGPTSNYGYTF.

The chain joins TRBV9 to TRBJ2-1; 7 positions match TRBD1. The J segment lost 4 bases and the V segment lost 0 bases, leaving 4 bases of the junction unmatched. The CDR3 contains 15 residues. Germline CDR1 and CDR2: SGDLS and YYNGEE. CDR3 bases: TGTGCCAGCAGCGTAGGAGACAGGGTATACAATGAGCAGTTCTTC. Its translation is CASSVGDRVYNEQFF.

This rearrangement joins TRBV5-4 to TRBJ2-5; tentatively, D is TRBD1 (6 bases). V shed 4 bases and J shed 5 bases, with 15 bases lying between them. Germline V lookup: CDR1 SGHNT, CDR2 YYREEE (reference sequence). The CDR3 runs 14 residues. The CDR3 DNA reads TGTGCCAGCAGCACTGGACAGCTAAAGGAGACCCAGTACTTC. It translates to CASSTGQLKETQYF.

The chain joins TRBV19 to TRBJ1-1; D ambiguous. The CDR3 consists of 15 residues. From germline, CDR1 is LNHDA and CDR2 SQIVND (reference sequence). V lost 3 bases and J 0 bases, leaving 11 bases between the germline ends. The CDR3 nucleotides are TGTGCCAGTAGTATGGAGGACGGATTGAACACTGAAGCTTTCTTT. Protein sequence: CASSMEDGLNTEAFF.